The 14 T cell receptor beta chains in this list originate from one sample, sequenced in a study of T-cell memory formation after mild COVID-19. Each CDR3 protein is one row after TCRdb ran MiXCR on the 5' RACE reads. The sample holds over 500,000 distinct CDR3 sequences, 15% to 20% seen once. Material: PBMCs or a T cell subset sorted from them (not recorded which). Source of these receptors: an adult woman who had mild COVID-19 (a few samples of this study predate the infection). Cell type and time point are not known.

The table lists this clonotype with many counts. This rearrangement joins TRBV6-5 to TRBJ2-1; D ambiguous. Per germline, CDR1 MNHEY and CDR2 SVGAGI. With 5 bases removed from V and 12 bases from J, the gap between germline ends came to 8 bases. CDR3 size: 10 residues. The chain's CDR3 is CASSAWGQFF. Written as DNA, the CDR3 is TGTGCCAGCAGTGCCTGGGGGCAGTTCTTC.

The chain joins TRBV12-5 to TRBJ1-1, with D maybe TRBD1 (6 bases). Germline-derived CDR1 and CDR2 are LGHNT and FRNRAP. V was shortened by 5 bases and J by 6 bases, with 19 bases between the two germline ends. The CDR3 totals 15 residues. This CDR3 is CASGPGTPRWAEAFF. The CDR3 nucleotides read TGTGCTAGTGGTCCAGGGACACCGAGGTGGGCTGAAGCTTTCTTT.

The chain links TRBV24-1 to TRBJ2-1, with 9 bases fitting TRBD2. The CDR3 runs 15 residues. The trim removed 2 bases at V and 4 bases at J, leaving 2 bases unmatched. CDR1 is KGHDR, CDR2 SFDVKD, per germline. CDR3 sequence reads: CATSDSTSGYNEQFF. As DNA, the CDR3 is TGTGCCACCAGTGATTCTACTAGCGGGTACAATGAGCAGTTCTTC.

The chain links TRBV21-1 to TRBJ1-2; whether TRBD1, the table's D call, matches the DNA was not checked. TRBV21-1 is flagged as a pseudogene. The CDR3 covers 18 residues. For the CDR3, the DNA is TGTGCCAGCAGCGCCCCCAGAACCCGGACAGGGTGCGGCGATGGCTACACCTTC. It encodes CASSAPRTRTGCGDGYTF.

This chain joins TRBV11-1 and TRBJ2-1; 8 bases agree with TRBD1. The CDR3 runs to 15 residues. V lost 6 bases, J lost 4 bases, and 8 bases stayed unmatched. Germline values: CDR1 SGHAT, CDR2 FQDESV (reference sequence). CDR3 DNA sequence: TGTGCCAGCAGTGTGGACAGGGTGTGGTACAATGAGCAGTTCTTC. It is translated as CASSVDRVWYNEQFF.

The V gene is TRBV6-2 or TRBV6-3, the J gene TRBJ2-7, with D unclear. The CDR3 spans 13 residues. Trimming removed 4 bases at V and 2 bases at J, with 9 bases between. CDR1 is MNHEY, CDR2 SVGEGT, per germline. CDR3 residues: CASSLLLAYEQYF. The CDR3 nucleotides read TGTGCCAGCAGTTTGCTGCTAGCCTACGAGCAGTACTTC.

In this sample, this clonotype turned up a few times. V gene TRBV29-1 combines with J gene TRBJ2-1; possible D gene TRBD2, 5 bases. The CDR3 has 14 residues. Trimming took off 7 bases at V and 7 bases at J, with 20 bases between the two ends. Germline assignment: CDR1 SQVTM and CDR2 ANQGSEA. The CDR3 nucleotides are TGCAGCGCCGCAAGAGGGAGATCTAGGAATGAGCAGTTCTTC. Translation gives CSAARGRSRNEQFF.

The chain couples TRBV30 to TRBJ2-1; no clear D gene. Looked up from germline, CDR1 is GTSNPN and CDR2 is SVGIG (reference sequence). CDR3 length equals 13 residues. Trimming shortened V by 2 bases and J by 6 bases, and 11 bases separated the two germline ends. CDR3 coding DNA: TGTGCCTGGAGTACCGTGGGGTCCAATGAGCAGTTCTTC. Its translation: CAWSTVGSNEQFF.

This chain uses TRBV27 with TRBJ2-7; D is unclear. CDR3 length: 16 amino acids. Trimming took off 3 bases at V and 3 bases at J, with 18 bases between the two ends. Germline CDR1 and CDR2: MNHEY and SMNVEV (reference sequence). The chain's CDR3 is CASSFFLSNKGYEQYF. CDR3 sequence (DNA): TGTGCCAGCAGTTTTTTTCTATCCAACAAGGGCTACGAGCAGTACTTC.

This clonotype was counted a few times. V and J are TRBV7-9 and TRBJ2-1, with 11 bases identical to TRBD2. Trimming cost V 6 bases and J 4 bases; bases outside gene matches: 17. Germline V lookup: CDR1 SEHNR, CDR2 FQNEAQ (reference sequence). The CDR3 loop spans 19 amino acids. The CDR3 sequence is CASRRAGTSGPPGYNEQFF. CDR3 bases: TGTGCCAGCAGACGGGCCGGGACTAGCGGCCCCCCTGGGTACAATGAGCAGTTCTTC.

V usage is TRBV20-1 and J usage is TRBJ1-5, with a weak D call TRBD1 (5 bases). The CDR3 covers 14 residues. V lost 0 bases and J 3 bases, leaving 9 bases between the germline ends. CDR1 is DFQATT and CDR2 is SNEGSKA in the germline V gene (reference sequence). CDR3 sequence: CSARDRVLNQPQHF. CDR3 sequence (DNA): TGCAGTGCTAGAGACAGGGTGCTCAATCAGCCCCAGCATTTT.

A word on this clonotype: A read error may produce the germline difference seen at one junction end. This chain connects TRBV5-1 to TRBJ2-5; D unclear. The CDR3 loop spans 14 amino acids. Per germline, CDR1 SGHRS and CDR2 YFSETQ. CDR3 sequence (DNA): TGCGCCAGCAGCGCGCGACGGAACCAAGAGACACAGTACTTC. Translated, it gives CASSARRNQETQYF.

The chain uses TRBV20-1 and TRBJ2-3; D might be TRBD1 (6 bases). V was clipped by 1 base and J by 0 bases, with 14 bases between them. Germline V gives CDR1 DFQATT, CDR2 SNEGSKA (reference sequence). The CDR3 is 16 residues long. The CDR3 loop is CSARAGTHASTDTQYF. CDR3 nucleotides: TGCAGTGCTAGAGCCGGGACACACGCTAGCACAGATACGCAGTATTTT.

This clonotype has ten or more counts. The gene calls are TRBV7-9 and TRBJ2-1, with 10 bases identical to TRBD1. Per the germline V gene, CDR1 is SEHNR and CDR2 is FQNEAQ (reference sequence). This CDR3 is built from 14 residues. The junction had 4 bases not matched to a gene; V was cut back by 5 bases and J by 6 bases. The CDR3 spells CASSPGTGANEQFF. The CDR3 DNA reads TGTGCCAGCAGCCCCGGGACAGGGGCCAATGAGCAGTTCTTC.